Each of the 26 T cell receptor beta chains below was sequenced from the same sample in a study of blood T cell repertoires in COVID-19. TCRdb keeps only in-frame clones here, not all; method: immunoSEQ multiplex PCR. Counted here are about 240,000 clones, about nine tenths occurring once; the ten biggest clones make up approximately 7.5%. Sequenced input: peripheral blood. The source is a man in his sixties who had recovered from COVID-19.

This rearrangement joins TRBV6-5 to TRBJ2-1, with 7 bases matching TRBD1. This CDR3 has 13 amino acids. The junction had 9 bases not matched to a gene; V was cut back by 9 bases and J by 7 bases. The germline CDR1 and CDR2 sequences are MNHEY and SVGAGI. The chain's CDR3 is CASRQGFRNEQFF. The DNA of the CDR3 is TGTGCCAGTAGACAGGGATTTAGGAATGAGCAGTTCTTC.

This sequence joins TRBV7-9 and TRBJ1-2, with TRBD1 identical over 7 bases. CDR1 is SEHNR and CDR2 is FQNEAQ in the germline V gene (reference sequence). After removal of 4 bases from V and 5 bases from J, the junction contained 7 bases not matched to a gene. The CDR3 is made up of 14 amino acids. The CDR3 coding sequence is TGTGCCAGCAGCTCCGGGGGACAGTCATATGGCTACACCTTC. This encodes CASSSGGQSYGYTF.

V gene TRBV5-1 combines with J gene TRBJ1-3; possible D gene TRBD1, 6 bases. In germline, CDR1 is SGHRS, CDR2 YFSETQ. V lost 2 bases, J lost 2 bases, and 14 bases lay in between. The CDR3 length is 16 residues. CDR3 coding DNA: TGCGCCAGCAGCTTAACAGGGCATTTAACTGGAAACACCATATATTTT. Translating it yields CASSLTGHLTGNTIYF. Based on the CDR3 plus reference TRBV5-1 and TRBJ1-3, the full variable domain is KAGVTQTPRYLIKTRGQQVTLSCSPISGHRSVSWYQQTPGQGLQFLFEYFSETQRNKGNFPGRFSGRQFSNSRSEMNVSTLELGDSALYLCASSLTGHLTGNTIYFGEGSWLTVV.

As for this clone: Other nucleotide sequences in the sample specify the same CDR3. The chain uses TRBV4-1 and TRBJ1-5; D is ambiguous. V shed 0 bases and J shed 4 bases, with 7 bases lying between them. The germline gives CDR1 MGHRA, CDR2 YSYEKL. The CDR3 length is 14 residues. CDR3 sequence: CASSQDRENQPQHF. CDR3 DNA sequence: TGCGCCAGCAGCCAAGATCGGGAAAATCAGCCCCAGCATTTT.

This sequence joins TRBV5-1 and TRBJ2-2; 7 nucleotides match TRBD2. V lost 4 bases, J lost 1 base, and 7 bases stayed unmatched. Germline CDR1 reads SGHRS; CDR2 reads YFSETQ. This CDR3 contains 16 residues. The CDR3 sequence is CASSATGTKNTGELFF. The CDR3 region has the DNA TGCGCCAGCAGCGCCACCGGGACTAAGAACACCGGGGAGCTGTTTTTT.

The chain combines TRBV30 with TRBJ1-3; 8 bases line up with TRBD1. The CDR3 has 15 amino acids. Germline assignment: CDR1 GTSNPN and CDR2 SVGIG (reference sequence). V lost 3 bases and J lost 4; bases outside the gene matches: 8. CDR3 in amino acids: CAWSSGGSSGNTIYF. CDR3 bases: TGTGCCTGGAGCTCAGGGGGCTCATCAGGAAACACCATATATTTT. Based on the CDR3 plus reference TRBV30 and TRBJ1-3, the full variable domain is SQTIHQWPATLVQPVGSPLSLECTVEGTSNPNLYWYRQAAGRGLQLLFYSVGIGQISSEVPQNLSASRPQDRQFILSSKKLLLSDSGFYLCAWSSGGSSGNTIYFGEGSWLTVV.

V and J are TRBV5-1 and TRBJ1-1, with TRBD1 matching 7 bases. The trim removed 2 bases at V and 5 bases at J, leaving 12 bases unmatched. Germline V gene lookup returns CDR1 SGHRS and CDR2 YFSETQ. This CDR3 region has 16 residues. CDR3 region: CASSLIVTGEGTEAFF. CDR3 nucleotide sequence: TGCGCCAGCAGCTTAATAGTAACAGGGGAAGGGACTGAAGCTTTCTTT. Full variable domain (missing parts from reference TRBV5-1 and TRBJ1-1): KAGVTQTPRYLIKTRGQQVTLSCSPISGHRSVSWYQQTPGQGLQFLFEYFSETQRNKGNFPGRFSGRQFSNSRSEMNVSTLELGDSALYLCASSLIVTGEGTEAFFGQGTRLTVV.

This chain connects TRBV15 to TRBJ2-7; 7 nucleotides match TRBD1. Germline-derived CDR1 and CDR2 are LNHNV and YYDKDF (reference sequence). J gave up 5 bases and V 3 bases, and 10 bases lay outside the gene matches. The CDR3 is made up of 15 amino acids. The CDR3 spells CATSRGDREHDEQYF. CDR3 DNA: TGTGCCACCAGCAGGGGAGACAGGGAGCACGACGAGCAGTACTTC.

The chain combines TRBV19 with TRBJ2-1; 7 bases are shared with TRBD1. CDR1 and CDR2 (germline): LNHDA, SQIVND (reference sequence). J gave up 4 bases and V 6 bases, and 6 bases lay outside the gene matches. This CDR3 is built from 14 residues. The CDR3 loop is CASRQTGLYNEQFF. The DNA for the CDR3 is TGTGCCAGTAGGCAGACAGGGCTGTACAATGAGCAGTTCTTC.

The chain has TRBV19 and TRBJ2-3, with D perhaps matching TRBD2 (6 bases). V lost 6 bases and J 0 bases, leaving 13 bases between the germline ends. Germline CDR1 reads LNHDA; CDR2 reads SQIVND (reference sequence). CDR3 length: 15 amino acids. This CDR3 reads CASRWRGASTDTQYF. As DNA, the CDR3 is TGTGCCAGTAGATGGCGCGGGGCTAGCACAGATACGCAGTATTTT.

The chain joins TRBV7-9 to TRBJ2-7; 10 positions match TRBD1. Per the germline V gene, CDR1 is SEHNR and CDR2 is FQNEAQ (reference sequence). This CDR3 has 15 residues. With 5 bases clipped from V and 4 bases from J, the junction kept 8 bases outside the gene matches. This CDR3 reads CASSGLRDRGYEQYF. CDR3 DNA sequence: TGTGCCAGCAGCGGGCTCCGGGACAGGGGTTACGAGCAGTACTTC.

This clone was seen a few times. The CDR3 DNA follows: TGTGCCTGGAAGCGGGAGAACACTGAAGCTTTCTTT. It is translated as CAWKRENTEAFF. V is TRBV30 and J is TRBJ1-1; no definite D call. CDR3 length equals 12 residues. Per the germline V gene, CDR1 is GTSNPN and CDR2 is SVGIG (reference sequence). Trimming pared 4 bases from V and 1 base from J, leaving 7 bases between.

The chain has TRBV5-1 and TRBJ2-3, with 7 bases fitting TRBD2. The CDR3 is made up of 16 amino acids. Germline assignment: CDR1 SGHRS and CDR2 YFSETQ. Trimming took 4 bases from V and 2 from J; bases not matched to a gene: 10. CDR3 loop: CASSPDLGGITDTQYF. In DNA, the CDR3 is TGCGCCAGCAGCCCTGACTTGGGGGGGATCACAGATACGCAGTATTTT.

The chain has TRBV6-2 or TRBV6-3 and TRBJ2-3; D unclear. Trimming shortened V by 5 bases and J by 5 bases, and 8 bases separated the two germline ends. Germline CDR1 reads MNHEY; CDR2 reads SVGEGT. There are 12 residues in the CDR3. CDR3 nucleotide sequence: TGTGCCAGCAGTCGCGTTGGAGATACGCAGTATTTT. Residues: CASSRVGDTQYF.

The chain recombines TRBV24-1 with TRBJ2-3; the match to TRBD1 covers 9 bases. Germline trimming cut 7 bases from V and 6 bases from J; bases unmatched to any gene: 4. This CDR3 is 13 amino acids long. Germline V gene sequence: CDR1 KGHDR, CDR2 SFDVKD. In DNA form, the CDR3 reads TGTGCCACCAGGTGGGGGACAGGGGATACGCAGTATTTT. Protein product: CATRWGTGDTQYF.

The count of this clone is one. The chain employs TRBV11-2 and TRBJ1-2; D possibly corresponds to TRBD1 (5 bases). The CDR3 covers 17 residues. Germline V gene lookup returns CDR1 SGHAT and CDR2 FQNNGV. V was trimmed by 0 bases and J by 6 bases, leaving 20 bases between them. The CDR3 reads CASSLENSRTWEDGYTF. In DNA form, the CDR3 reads TGTGCCAGCAGCTTAGAAAACAGTAGGACATGGGAGGATGGCTACACCTTC.

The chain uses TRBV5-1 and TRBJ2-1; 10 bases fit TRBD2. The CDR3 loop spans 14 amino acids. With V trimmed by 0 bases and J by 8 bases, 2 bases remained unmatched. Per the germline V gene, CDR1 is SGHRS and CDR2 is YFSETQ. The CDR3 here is CASSLEAGGYEQFF. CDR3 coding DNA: TGCGCCAGCAGCTTGGAAGCGGGGGGGTATGAGCAGTTCTTC.

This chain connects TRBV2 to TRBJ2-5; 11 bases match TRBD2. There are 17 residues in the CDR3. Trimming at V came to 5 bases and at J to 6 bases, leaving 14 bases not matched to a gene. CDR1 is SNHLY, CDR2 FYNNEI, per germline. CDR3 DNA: TGTGCCAGCAGTCCACTAGCGGGGGCCTCCCACTTCCAGACCCAGTACTTC. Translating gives CASSPLAGASHFQTQYF.

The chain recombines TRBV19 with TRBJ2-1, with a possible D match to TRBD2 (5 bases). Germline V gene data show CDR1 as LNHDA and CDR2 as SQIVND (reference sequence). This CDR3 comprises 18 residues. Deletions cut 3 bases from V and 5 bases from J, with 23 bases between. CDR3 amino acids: CASSIIGWASLGHNEQFF. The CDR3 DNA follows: TGTGCCAGTAGTATCATAGGTTGGGCTAGCCTGGGCCACAATGAGCAGTTCTTC. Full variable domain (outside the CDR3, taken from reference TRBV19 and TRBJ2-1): DGGITQSPKYLFRKEGQNVTLSCEQNLNHDAMYWYRQDPGQGLRLIYYSQIVNDFQKGDIAEGYSVSREKKESFPLTVTSAQKNPTAFYLCASSIIGWASLGHNEQFFGPGTRLTVL.

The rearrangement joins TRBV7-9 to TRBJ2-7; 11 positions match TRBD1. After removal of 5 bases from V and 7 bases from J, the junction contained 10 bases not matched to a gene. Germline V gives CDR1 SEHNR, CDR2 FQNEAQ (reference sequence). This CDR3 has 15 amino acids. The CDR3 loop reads CASSRGTGGIREQYF. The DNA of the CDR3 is TGTGCCAGCAGCCGGGGGACAGGGGGAATACGGGAGCAGTACTTC.

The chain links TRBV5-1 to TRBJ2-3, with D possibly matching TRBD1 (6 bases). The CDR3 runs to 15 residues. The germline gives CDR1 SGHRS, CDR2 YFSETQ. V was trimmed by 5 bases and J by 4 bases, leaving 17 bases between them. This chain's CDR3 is CASSRSQGLADTQYF. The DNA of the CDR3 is TGCGCCAGCAGTCGATCCCAGGGGCTGGCAGATACGCAGTATTTT.

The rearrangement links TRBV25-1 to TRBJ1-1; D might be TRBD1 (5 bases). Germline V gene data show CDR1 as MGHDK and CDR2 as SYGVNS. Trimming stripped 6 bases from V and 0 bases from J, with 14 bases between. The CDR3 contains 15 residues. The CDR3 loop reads CASSSRGYVNTEAFF. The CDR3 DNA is TGTGCCAGCAGCTCCCGGGGGTATGTGAACACTGAAGCTTTCTTT. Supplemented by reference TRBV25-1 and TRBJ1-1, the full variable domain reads EADIYQTPRYLVIGTGKKITLECSQTMGHDKMYWYQQDPGMELHLIHYSYGVNSTEKGDLSSESTVSRIRTEHFPLTLESARPSHTSQYLCASSSRGYVNTEAFFGQGTRLTVV.

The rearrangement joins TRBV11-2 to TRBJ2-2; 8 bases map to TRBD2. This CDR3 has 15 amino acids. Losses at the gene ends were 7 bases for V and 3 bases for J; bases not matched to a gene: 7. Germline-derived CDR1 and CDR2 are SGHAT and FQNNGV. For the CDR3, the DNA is TGTGCCAGCACCTACCGGGGGGGCGACACCGGGGAGCTGTTTTTT. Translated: CASTYRGGDTGELFF.

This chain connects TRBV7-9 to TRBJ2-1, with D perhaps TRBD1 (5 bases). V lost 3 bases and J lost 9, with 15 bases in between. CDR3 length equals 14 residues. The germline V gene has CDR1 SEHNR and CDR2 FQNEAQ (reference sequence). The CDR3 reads CASSFPGKGLEQFF. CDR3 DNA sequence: TGTGCCAGCAGCTTCCCAGGGAAAGGTCTTGAGCAGTTCTTC.

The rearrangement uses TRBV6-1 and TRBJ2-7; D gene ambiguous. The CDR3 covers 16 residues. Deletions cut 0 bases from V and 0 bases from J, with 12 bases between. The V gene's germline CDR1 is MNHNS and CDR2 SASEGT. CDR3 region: CASSEARLGSSYEQYF. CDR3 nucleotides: TGTGCCAGCAGTGAAGCACGTTTGGGCAGCTCCTACGAGCAGTACTTC.

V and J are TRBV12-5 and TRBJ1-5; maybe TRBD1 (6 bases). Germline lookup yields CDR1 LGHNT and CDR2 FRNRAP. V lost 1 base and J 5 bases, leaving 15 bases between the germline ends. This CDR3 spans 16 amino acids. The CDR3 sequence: CASGLEVGGTHQPQHF. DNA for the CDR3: TGTGCTAGTGGTTTGGAAGTAGGGGGAACGCATCAGCCCCAGCATTTT.